One sample yielded the 24 T cell receptor beta chains listed below, sequenced in a study of shared clonotypes between healthy human individuals (dated by TCRdb to 2018 to 2021). The library was prepared using the immunoSEQ multiplex PCR assay. The table comes from immuneACCESS by way of TCRdb, which keeps in-frame sequences with V and J called. Part of the clones is missing from these tables; in studies checked, under half for an unresolved V gene and the rest for unknown reasons. The sample data list about 680,000 clones, and 74% of these were observed just once. The ten largest clones add up to over 1.5% of the sample. What was sequenced was memory CD4+ T cells sorted from blood. The cell subset or site label for this specimen denotes: CD45RA-negative fraction. All receptors derive from a young woman in good health.

Worth noting for this clone: It may be a read error: a sequence one base away is much more abundant. Other DNA sequences of this sample code for an identical CDR3. The chain links TRBV7-2 to TRBJ2-7; D possibly corresponds to TRBD2 (5 bases). V lost 5 bases and J lost 0, with 11 bases in between. This CDR3 spans 14 amino acids. Looked up from germline, CDR1 is SGHTA and CDR2 is FQGNSA. DNA for the CDR3: TGTGCCAGCAGCCGCCAACGGGACTCCTACGAGCAGTACTTC. Protein: CASSRQRDSYEQYF.

This clone appeared a single time. The chain employs TRBV6-5 and TRBJ1-1; the D gene is possibly TRBD1 (6 bases). The germline V and J ends were trimmed by 3 bases and 2 bases, with 13 bases remaining between them. The CDR3 contains 15 residues. Germline CDR1 reads MNHEY; CDR2 reads SVGAGI. Here the CDR3 DNA reads TGTGCCAGCAGTTATTACGGGGGCTCTAACACTGAAGCTTTCTTT. Translating it yields CASSYYGGSNTEAFF.

The CDR3 sequence is CASKSGIGGGEQFF. The CDR3 bases are TGTGCCAGTAAGAGCGGGATTGGGGGGGGTGAGCAGTTCTTC. V usage is TRBV19 and J usage is TRBJ2-1; TRBD2 aligns across 7 bases. Looked up from germline, CDR1 is LNHDA and CDR2 is SQIVND (reference sequence). Losses at the gene ends were 7 bases for V and 9 bases for J; bases not matched to a gene: 12. The CDR3 has 14 residues. Variable domain in full (rest from reference TRBV19 and TRBJ2-1): DGGITQSPKYLFRKEGQNVTLSCEQNLNHDAMYWYRQDPGQGLRLIYYSQIVNDFQKGDIAEGYSVSREKKESFPLTVTSAQKNPTAFYLCASKSGIGGGEQFFGPGTRLTVL.

This chain links TRBV6-6 with TRBJ2-5, with 7 bases that match TRBD2. The V segment lost 5 bases and the J segment 5 bases; nucleotides outside the gene matches: 5. The V gene's germline CDR1 is MNHNY and CDR2 SVGAGI (reference sequence). The CDR3 consists of 13 residues. The CDR3: CASSPWGGETQYF. In nucleotides, the CDR3 is TGTGCCAGCAGTCCCTGGGGGGGGGAGACCCAGTACTTC.

The chain has TRBV2 and TRBJ2-5; 9 bases are a match to TRBD2. Germline V gives CDR1 SNHLY, CDR2 FYNNEI. The CDR3 length is 15 residues. V was pared by 3 bases and J by 4 bases, with 6 bases of the junction left unmatched. The CDR3 reads CASSDSGSRGETQYF. CDR3 nucleotides: TGTGCCAGCAGTGATAGCGGGAGTCGGGGAGAGACCCAGTACTTC.

In this sample, this clone turned up once. The chain uses TRBV19 and TRBJ1-4, with 10 bases aligning to TRBD1. CDR3 length: 16 amino acids. Germline assignment: CDR1 LNHDA and CDR2 SQIVND (reference sequence). V was pared by 2 bases and J by 6 bases, with 6 bases of the junction left unmatched. CDR3 nucleotides: TGTGCCAGTAGTATACGAAGGGGACAGGGGTATGAAAAACTGTTTTTT. Its protein is CASSIRRGQGYEKLFF.

J is TRBJ2-3 and V is TRBV5-1; 9 nucleotides align to TRBD1. Trimming cost V 3 bases and J 2 bases; bases outside gene matches: 7. CDR1 and CDR2 (germline): SGHRS, YFSETQ. The CDR3 has 16 residues. CDR3 bases: TGCGCCAGCAGCTCCGGACAGGGGAGCCTCACAGATACGCAGTATTTT. Its protein is CASSSGQGSLTDTQYF. Full variable domain (remainder filled in from reference TRBV5-1 and TRBJ2-3): KAGVTQTPRYLIKTRGQQVTLSCSPISGHRSVSWYQQTPGQGLQFLFEYFSETQRNKGNFPGRFSGRQFSNSRSEMNVSTLELGDSALYLCASSSGQGSLTDTQYFGPGTRLTVL.

This clone was detected once. The genes are TRBV11-3 and TRBJ2-2, with TRBD2 matching 8 bases. Germline V CDR1 and CDR2: SGHNT, YENEEA. Trimming took 0 bases from V and 3 from J; bases not matched to a gene: 6. The CDR3 is 17 residues long. Written as DNA, the CDR3 is TGTGCCAGCAGCTTAGACCCGGGACTAGGGGACACCGGGGAGCTGTTTTTT. This codes for CASSLDPGLGDTGELFF.

This chain uses TRBV30 with TRBJ1-5, with D possibly being TRBD1 (6 bases). The CDR3 contains 13 residues. V dropped 3 bases and J dropped 5 bases, with 11 bases sitting between them. CDR1 and CDR2 from the germline V gene are GTSNPN and SVGIG (reference sequence). The CDR3 loop is CAWRDSGDQPQHF. CDR3 in DNA: TGTGCCTGGAGGGATTCAGGGGATCAGCCCCAGCATTTT.

This clone was picked up one time. V and J are TRBV28 and TRBJ1-1; D unclear. Germline lookup yields CDR1 MDHEN and CDR2 SYDVKM. V was trimmed by 8 bases and J by 1 base, leaving 11 bases between them. The CDR3 runs to 13 residues. The CDR3 coding sequence is TGTGCCAGCGGGCCGCCGTCGAACACTGAAGCTTTCTTT. Translating it yields CASGPPSNTEAFF.

Comment on this clone: Different DNA sequences within this sample yield the same CDR3. The chain has TRBV5-1 and TRBJ2-1; D is unresolved. This CDR3 has 15 residues. Trimming pared 3 bases from V and 1 base from J, leaving 11 bases between. The V gene's germline CDR1 is SGHRS and CDR2 YFSETQ. CDR3 nucleotide sequence: TGCGCCAGCAGCTCCGACTCAGCATCCTACAATGAGCAGTTCTTC. It is translated as CASSSDSASYNEQFF.

This clone was observed a few times. The chain uses TRBV2 and TRBJ2-1, with 9 bases fitting TRBD2. This CDR3 region has 15 residues. V trimming: 3 bases; J trimming: 10 bases; junction bases outside the gene matches: 10. CDR1 SNHLY and CDR2 FYNNEI come from the germline V gene. The CDR3 loop reads CASSDKGLATGEQFF. The DNA for the CDR3 is TGTGCCAGCAGTGATAAGGGACTAGCCACTGGGGAGCAGTTCTTC.

V usage is TRBV2 and J usage is TRBJ1-4; the match to TRBD1 covers 12 bases. The J segment lost 5 bases and the V segment lost 5 bases, leaving 9 bases of the junction unmatched. This CDR3 is built from 17 residues. Germline V CDR1 and CDR2: SNHLY, FYNNEI. CDR3 in amino acids: CASSPGQGAKRNEKLFF. The CDR3 coding sequence is TGTGCCAGCAGTCCGGGACAGGGGGCCAAGCGGAATGAAAAACTGTTTTTT.

This clone was observed a few times. The J gene is TRBJ1-6, the V gene TRBV28; the D is unclear. The CDR3 extends over 17 amino acids. V gave up 5 bases and J gave up 7 bases, with 21 bases separating them. Germline V CDR1 and CDR2: MDHEN, SYDVKM. CDR3 in DNA: TGTGCCAGCAGTCTAAAGATGACCGGGAGCCTCAATTCACCCCTCCACTTT. Amino acids: CASSLKMTGSLNSPLHF.

This clone was found a few times. The chain links TRBV2 to TRBJ2-6; TRBD1 matches 9 bases. Per the germline V gene, CDR1 is SNHLY and CDR2 is FYNNEI. This CDR3 is 17 amino acids long. V gave up 8 bases and J gave up 2 bases; unmatched junction bases: 10. The CDR3 here is CASSMIGQGTGANVLTF. The CDR3 region has the DNA TGTGCCAGCTCTATGATTGGACAGGGGACTGGGGCCAACGTCCTGACTTTC.

This sequence joins TRBV4-1 and TRBJ2-7, with 11 bases fitting TRBD2. This CDR3 has 16 residues. After removal of 1 base from V and 3 bases from J, the junction contained 5 bases not matched to a gene. Germline-derived CDR1 and CDR2 are MGHRA and YSYEKL. The CDR3 loop is CASSQVAGGSFYEQYF. The CDR3, as DNA: TGCGCCAGCAGCCAAGTAGCGGGAGGGTCTTTCTACGAGCAGTACTTC.

The gene calls are TRBV2 and TRBJ2-7; TRBD2 matches at 7 bases. In germline, CDR1 is SNHLY, CDR2 FYNNEI. Unmatched junction bases numbered 4, after V lost 4 bases and J lost 1 base. The CDR3 consists of 14 residues. CDR3: CASSARLASYEQYF. For the CDR3, the DNA is TGTGCCAGCAGTGCAAGACTAGCTTCCTACGAGCAGTACTTC.

The chain combines TRBV2 with TRBJ2-3, with D tentatively TRBD2 (6 bases). V was pared by 4 bases and J by 6 bases, with 17 bases between. This CDR3 is 15 amino acids long. Germline V gene lookup returns CDR1 SNHLY and CDR2 FYNNEI. CDR3 sequence: CASSVRRAGSDTQYF. The CDR3 nucleotides read TGTGCCAGCAGTGTAAGGCGGGCGGGGTCTGATACGCAGTATTTT.

On this clone itself: Other nucleotide sequences in the sample specify the same CDR3. The chain links TRBV4-1 to TRBJ1-1; D perhaps matches TRBD1 (5 bases). V dropped 0 bases and J dropped 4 bases, with 6 bases sitting between them. Germline V gives CDR1 MGHRA, CDR2 YSYEKL. CDR3 size: 13 residues. The CDR3 DNA reads as TGCGCCAGCAGCCAAGATAGGGGCACTGAAGCTTTCTTT. Translating gives CASSQDRGTEAFF.

The chain carries TRBV18 and TRBJ1-5, with 7 bases that match TRBD1. V was clipped by 1 base and J by 1 base; unmatched bases: 7. The CDR3 is made up of 17 amino acids. CDR1 and CDR2 (germline): KGHSH, LQKENI. The CDR3 reads CASSPQGAGGSNQPQHF. The CDR3 coding sequence is TGTGCCAGCTCACCACAGGGGGCTGGGGGGAGCAATCAGCCCCAGCATTTT.

The chain is built from TRBV28 and TRBJ2-7; D may correspond to TRBD1 or TRBD2 (5 bases each). Germline lookup yields CDR1 MDHEN and CDR2 SYDVKM. The ends were cut back, 8 bases at V and 5 bases at J, with 10 bases in the middle. CDR3 length: 11 residues. The CDR3 is CASWGLNEQYF. As DNA, the CDR3 is TGTGCCAGCTGGGGGTTAAACGAGCAGTACTTC.

Concerning this clone itself: The sample carries other DNA sequences with the same CDR3. The chain couples TRBV5-1 to TRBJ2-7, with D perhaps being TRBD1 or TRBD2 (6 bases each). The CDR3 contains 15 residues. CDR1 and CDR2 (germline): SGHRS, YFSETQ. The V end was cut by 4 bases, the J end by 3 bases, with 17 bases between. The CDR3 DNA follows: TGCGCCAGCAGCGACAGGACTGGGGGGCTCTACGAGCAGTACTTC. It encodes CASSDRTGGLYEQYF.

CDR3 DNA: TGCGCCAGCAGCTTGGCCGGGACAGGGAGAAATGAGCAGTTCTTC. Amino acid sequence: CASSLAGTGRNEQFF. The chain uses TRBV5-1 and TRBJ2-1; 9 bases align to TRBD1. Per the germline V gene, CDR1 is SGHRS and CDR2 is YFSETQ. The CDR3 extends over 15 amino acids. V was pared by 0 bases and J by 7 bases, with 5 bases of the junction left unmatched.

The chain has TRBV18 and TRBJ2-7, with 7 bases aligning to TRBD1. The CDR3 sequence is 14 residues long. The trim removed 6 bases at V and 3 bases at J, leaving 8 bases unmatched. Germline V lookup: CDR1 KGHSH, CDR2 LQKENI. Here the CDR3 DNA reads TGTGCCAGCTCCTCCGGGACAGTGTTCTACGAGCAGTACTTC. Its protein is CASSSGTVFYEQYF.